The source of this T cell receptor beta chain is a study of cytomegalovirus exposure and HLA in healthy donors. Overall study findings and caveats: Altogether, some 160 TCR beta chains were recorded as cytomegalovirus-associated. Per published reports, the classifier diagnosed cytomegalovirus status with high specificity and sensitivity.

The donors were members of the roughly 130-subject validation cohort (separate from the 666-subject first cohort). Details on this clone: As yet, its antigen is unknown.

Between the trimmed V and J ends, which lost 2 bases and 4 bases, there was a span of 10 bases. This CDR3 region has 15 residues. The germline V gene encodes CDR1 SGHTS and CDR2 YDEGEE. Sequenced by immunoSEQ multiplex PCR; TCRdb stores in-frame clones only, minus some. This sample carries roughly 130,000 clones, about nine tenths of them seen once, and the ten largest clones take 2.9%. The sample consisted of PBMCs. The chain joins TRBV5-8 to TRBJ2-6; tentative D call: TRBD1 (6 bases). This receptor was taken from a man between 18 and 35 years old in good health and CMV-seronegative. The CDR3 loop reads CASSFTGPGANVLTF. CDR3 sequence (DNA): TGTGCCAGCAGCTTTACAGGGCCCGGGGCCAACGTCCTGACTTTC.